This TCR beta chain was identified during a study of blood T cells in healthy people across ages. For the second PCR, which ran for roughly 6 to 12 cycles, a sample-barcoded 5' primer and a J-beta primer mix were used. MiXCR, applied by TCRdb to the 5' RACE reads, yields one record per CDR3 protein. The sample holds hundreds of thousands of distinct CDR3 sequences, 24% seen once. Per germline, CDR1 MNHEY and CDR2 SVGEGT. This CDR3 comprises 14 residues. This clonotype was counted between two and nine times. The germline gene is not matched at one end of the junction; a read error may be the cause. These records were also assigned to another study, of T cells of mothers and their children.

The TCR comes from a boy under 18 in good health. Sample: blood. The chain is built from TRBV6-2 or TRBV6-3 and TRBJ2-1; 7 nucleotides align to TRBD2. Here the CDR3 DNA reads TGCGCCAGCCTCTACGGGGGGAACTACAATGAGCAGTTCTTC. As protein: CASLYGGNYNEQFF.